Shown below are 7 T cell receptor beta chains from a single sample sequenced in a study of T cells in Graves' hyperthyroidism and ophthalmopathy. TCR beta CDR3 sequences were amplified from RNA transcripts. A first-round RT-PCR of the TCR CDR3 used the HTBI primer set. TCRdb redid the calling of the multiplex PCR reads with MiXCR, one entry per CDR3 protein. The table has about 720,000 distinct CDR3 sequences, 15% to 20% seen once. The source material was blood. Receptor source: a man between 18 and 35 years old with Graves' hyperthyroidism.

The table lists this clonotype with many counts. V gene TRBV28 combines with J gene TRBJ2-7; the D call may be TRBD1 or TRBD2 (6 bases each). The CDR3 is 16 amino acids. CDR1 and CDR2 (germline): MDHEN, SYDVKM. V was shortened by 6 bases and J by 6 bases, with 24 bases between the two germline ends. The CDR3 region has the DNA TGTGCCAGCAGCGCGGGAATATCACAGGGATCCCTCGAGCAGTACTTC. This encodes CASSAGISQGSLEQYF.

The gene calls are TRBV12-3 or TRBV12-4 and TRBJ2-3, with a weak D call TRBD2 (5 bases). The CDR3 contains 15 residues. V lost 3 bases to trimming and J lost 6 bases, with 16 bases between them. DNA for the CDR3: TGTGCCAGCAGTTTTGGGCGGCTAGCTAGGGATACGCAGTATTTT. Protein sequence: CASSFGRLARDTQYF.

The J gene is TRBJ2-5, the V gene TRBV6-2 or TRBV6-3; D might be TRBD2 (5 bases). This CDR3 is built from 14 residues. V lost 5 bases, J lost 3 bases, and 13 bases lay in between. From germline, CDR1 is MNHEY and CDR2 SVGEGT. Here the CDR3 DNA reads TGTGCCAGCAGTCCTGGGCCGGGGAAAGAGACCCAGTACTTC. It codes for CASSPGPGKETQYF.

The sample holds many counts of this clonotype. V and J are TRBV28 and TRBJ1-5, with 8 bases lining up with TRBD1. The germline CDR1 and CDR2 sequences are MDHEN and SYDVKM. This CDR3 spans 14 amino acids. V lost 7 bases, J lost 4 bases, and 6 bases stayed unmatched. The DNA for the CDR3 is TGTGCCAGCACCTCCACAGGGGGGAATCAGCCCCAGCATTTT. Its protein is CASTSTGGNQPQHF.

In this sample, this clonotype turned up once. At one boundary the junction diverges from the germline segment, which might be a read error. This sequence joins TRBV7-9 and TRBJ2-7; no definite D call. The CDR3 runs to 12 residues. CDR1 is SEHNR and CDR2 is FQNEAQ in the germline V gene (reference sequence). The CDR3: CASSSGSGERYF. In nucleotides, the CDR3 is TGTGCCAGCAGCTCTGGGTCGGGCGAGCGGTACTTC.

V is TRBV9 and J is TRBJ2-5; 10 nucleotides line up with TRBD2. Germline V CDR1 and CDR2: SGDLS, YYNGEE. The CDR3 sequence is 13 residues long. V gave up 4 bases and J gave up 13 bases; unmatched junction bases: 10. The CDR3 sequence is CASSRASGSKLYF. The DNA of the CDR3 is TGTGCCAGCAGCAGGGCTAGCGGGAGTAAACTGTACTTC.

The sample holds a few counts of this clonotype. This chain connects TRBV20-1 to TRBJ2-5; no definite D call. Germline CDR1 and CDR2: DFQATT and SNEGSKA (reference sequence). Trimming removed 6 bases at V and 2 bases at J, with 16 bases between. The CDR3 loop spans 14 amino acids. CDR3 nucleotides: TGCAGTGCCTTATTCGGACGAGGTCAAGAGACCCAGTACTTC. Amino acid sequence: CSALFGRGQETQYF.